This is a list of T cell receptor beta chains from one sample in a study of blood T cells in healthy people across ages. TCRdb reanalysed the 5' RACE reads using MiXCR and keeps one entry per CDR3 protein. The sample yields 1.5 million to 2 million distinct CDR3 sequences, under 30% seen once. Sequenced sample: blood. All receptors come from a woman under 40 in good health. Both conserved end residues are part of each CDR3. D genes are given only for firm matches.

v_gene	j_gene	d_gene	CDR3aa
TRBV20-1	TRBJ1-1	-	CSARDTSLEAFF
TRBV10-3	TRBJ2-7	-	CAISPGTREQYF
TRBV27	TRBJ2-1	TRBD1	CASRVPGGSEQFF
TRBV5-5	TRBJ2-2	-	CASSLVGVGELFF
TRBV5-1	TRBJ2-2	-	CASSLAGSTGELFF
TRBV12-3/TRBV12-4	TRBJ1-4	-	CASTGLEEKLFF
TRBV4-3	TRBJ2-6	TRBD1	CASSHRQGSGANVLTF
TRBV29-1	-	TRBD2	CSVAGGTLAGGDEQYF
TRBV24-1	TRBJ2-2	-	CATSDPSQGSTNTGELFF
TRBV2	TRBJ2-5	-	CASSDGVGETQYF
TRBV7-2	TRBJ2-7	-	CASSFDRSSEQYF
TRBV6-2/TRBV6-3	TRBJ2-7	TRBD2	CACRLAVLGEQYF
TRBV5-1	TRBJ2-5	-	CANKVGRGIGRETQYF
TRBV9	TRBJ2-7	-	CASPPGGDYEQYF
TRBV4-3	TRBJ2-2	-	CASSQVEWGGELFF
TRBV29-1	TRBJ2-7	-	CSARASGRIYEQYF
TRBV7-2	TRBJ1-1	-	CASSPNGGNTEAFF
TRBV25-1	TRBJ1-2	-	CASGPSGSGNYGYTF
TRBV30	TRBJ1-2	-	CAFGQSHGYTF
TRBV10-3	TRBJ2-5	TRBD1	CAISDQGVGETQYF
TRBV5-6	TRBJ1-1	-	CASSFYRNTEAFF
TRBV12-5	TRBJ2-1	TRBD2	CASGSLAGNSYNEQFF
TRBV20-1	TRBJ2-1	-	CSARDLKGQSYNEQFF
TRBV5-1	TRBJ2-1	TRBD2	CASSSLGAGMYNEQFF
TRBV7-3	TRBJ2-1	TRBD2	CASSHRQARGNNEQFF
TRBV28	TRBJ2-4	-	CASSFQGLADIQYF
TRBV20-1	TRBJ2-2	-	CSAAQESGELFF
TRBV27	TRBJ2-3	TRBD2	CASNRAGGPTDTQYF
TRBV5-1	TRBJ1-1	-	CASSLGTATEAFF
TRBV19	TRBJ2-1	-	CASSPETSEQFF
TRBV12-3/TRBV12-4	TRBJ2-1	-	CASSPPALGEQFF
TRBV9	TRBJ2-1	TRBD2	CASTPSGGLSYNEQFF
TRBV7-8	TRBJ1-2	-	CASSPGTNYYGYTF
TRBV10-3	TRBJ2-2	-	CAIRRGGANTGELFF
TRBV20-1	TRBJ2-1	TRBD1	CSARVGTGYYNEQFF
TRBV28	TRBJ2-7	-	CASSSRAGFYEQYF
TRBV4-1	TRBJ2-7	TRBD2	CASSQGGGGTGYEQYF
TRBV11-2	TRBJ1-2	-	CASRTGNGYTF
TRBV7-9	TRBJ1-2	-	CASSFGSGPHGYTF
TRBV6-2/TRBV6-3	TRBJ2-7	TRBD2	CASTKIPAGTSGPVYEQYF
TRBV21-1	TRBJ2-7	-	CASSPRGSSSYEQYF